This T cell receptor beta chain was recorded in a study of T cell repertoires in cytomegalovirus infection. Study-level points and caveats: The cumulative frequency of public TCR beta families identified carriers of CMV plus the relevant HLA.

This clonotype was seen more than once but under ten times. What it binds is not known. V was pared by 0 bases and J by 7 bases, with 12 bases between. The CDR3 length is 15 residues. Looked up from germline, CDR1 is SEHNR and CDR2 is FQNEAQ (reference sequence). TCRdb re-called the reads through MiXCR, storing one row per CDR3 protein. The sample contains roughly 180,000 distinct CDR3 sequences, 20% to 25% of which appear only once. The sequence derives from a human donor in good health (CMV status not recorded). Some clones in this sample may be carry-over from other donors' samples. The sequences come from CD8+ T cells from cultured PBMCs, collected from culture after CMV antigen stimulation. V is TRBV7-9 and J is TRBJ2-2; perhaps TRBD2 as D (5 bases). This chain's CDR3 is CASSLAPSSIGELFF. The CDR3 DNA reads as TGTGCCAGCAGCTTAGCCCCTTCTAGCATCGGGGAGCTGTTTTTT.